Below, 9 T cell receptor beta chains from the same sample are listed, as sequenced in a study of T cells in Graves' hyperthyroidism and ophthalmopathy. RNA transcripts yielded amplified TCR beta CDR3 regions. The TCR CDR3 first-round RT-PCR relied on the HTBI primer set. TCRdb re-called the multiplex PCR reads through MiXCR, storing one row per CDR3 protein. This table holds around 430,000 distinct CDR3 sequences, more than 13% found once. Sequenced sample: blood. The receptors come from a woman in her twenties or thirties with Graves' hyperthyroidism.

V gene TRBV5-1 combines with J gene TRBJ2-5; 13 bases line up with TRBD2. CDR3 length: 19 residues. Germline V CDR1 and CDR2: SGHRS, YFSETQ. J was trimmed by 4 bases and V by 4 bases; bases with no gene match: 16. The CDR3 loop reads CASSLGTSGTVPLGETQYF. CDR3 DNA: TGCGCCAGCAGCCTCGGGACTAGCGGGACGGTACCTCTTGGAGAGACCCAGTACTTC.

This clonotype was detected many times. This sequence joins TRBV18 and TRBJ1-5, with D perhaps matching TRBD1 (5 bases). The germline V gene encodes CDR1 KGHSH and CDR2 LQKENI. The V end was cut by 2 bases, the J end by 3 bases, with 11 bases between. This CDR3 is built from 15 residues. CDR3 sequence (DNA): TGTGCCAGCTCACCAATGGGGGTCTCCAATCAGCCCCAGCATTTT. This encodes CASSPMGVSNQPQHF.

This clonotype was counted at least ten times. This chain joins TRBV12-3 or TRBV12-4 and TRBJ1-5, with 8 bases matching TRBD1. This CDR3 is built from 15 residues. With V trimmed by 7 bases and J by 0 bases, 5 bases remained unmatched. CDR3 DNA sequence: TGTGCCAGCACCCCGACAGGGGCTAGCAATCAGCCCCAGCATTTT. Its translation: CASTPTGASNQPQHF.

This clonotype has ten or more counts. J is TRBJ1-2 and V is TRBV13; 9 bases line up with TRBD1. V was pared by 5 bases and J by 5 bases, with 9 bases of the junction left unmatched. The CDR3 runs 15 residues. Germline V gene lookup returns CDR1 PRHDT and CDR2 FYEKMQ (reference sequence). The CDR3 nucleotides read TGTGCCAGCAGCGGGCGGGACAGGGTCGGGTATGGCTACACCTTC. Encoded protein: CASSGRDRVGYGYTF.

The table lists this clonotype with a few counts. The chain couples TRBV4-1 to TRBJ2-6; 9 positions agree with TRBD1. The germline gives CDR1 MGHRA, CDR2 YSYEKL. Unmatched junction bases numbered 0, after V lost 0 bases and J lost 0 bases. The length of the CDR3 is 17 residues. CDR3 sequence (DNA): TGCGCCAGCAGCCAAGAGGGACAGGGCTCTGGGGCCAACGTCCTGACTTTC. Protein: CASSQEGQGSGANVLTF.

This chain's CDR3 is CSAAAGGTGNTIYF. The CDR3 coding sequence is TGCAGTGCTGCAGCAGGGGGCACTGGAAACACCATATATTTT. This rearrangement joins TRBV20-1 to TRBJ1-3; 8 bases align to TRBD1. The V gene's germline CDR1 is DFQATT and CDR2 SNEGSKA (reference sequence). Losses at the gene ends were 5 bases for V and 2 bases for J; bases not matched to a gene: 5. This CDR3 is built from 14 residues.

This clonotype was observed a handful of times. The DNA of the CDR3 is TGCGCCAGCAGCCATGTAGGACAGGGCCAACAAGAGACCCAGTACTTC. It is translated as CASSHVGQGQQETQYF. The genes are TRBV4-1 and TRBJ2-5, with 8 bases fitting TRBD1. The V gene end was trimmed by 3 bases and the J gene end by 2 bases; junction bases not matched to a gene: 8. Germline CDR1 and CDR2: MGHRA and YSYEKL. The CDR3 consists of 16 residues.

In this sample, this clonotype turned up a few times. V gene TRBV12-3 or TRBV12-4 combines with J gene TRBJ2-6; 8 bases align to TRBD1. There are 18 residues in the CDR3. The V and J ends lost 7 bases and 4 bases, in that order; junction bases with no gene match: 15. CDR3 amino acids: CASISRTGYETGANVLTF. CDR3 DNA sequence: TGTGCCAGCATCTCGAGGACAGGGTACGAGACGGGGGCCAACGTCCTGACTTTC.

This clonotype was seen more than once but under ten times. The chain recombines TRBV6-1 with TRBJ1-2; a possible D gene is TRBD1 (5 bases). The germline CDR1 and CDR2 sequences are MNHNS and SASEGT. CDR3 length: 15 amino acids. Trimming took off 6 bases at V and 4 bases at J, with 18 bases between the two ends. The CDR3 bases are TGTGCCAGCAGCAAACGGGGGAAGCTAGGCTATGGCTACACCTTC. Its translation is CASSKRGKLGYGYTF.